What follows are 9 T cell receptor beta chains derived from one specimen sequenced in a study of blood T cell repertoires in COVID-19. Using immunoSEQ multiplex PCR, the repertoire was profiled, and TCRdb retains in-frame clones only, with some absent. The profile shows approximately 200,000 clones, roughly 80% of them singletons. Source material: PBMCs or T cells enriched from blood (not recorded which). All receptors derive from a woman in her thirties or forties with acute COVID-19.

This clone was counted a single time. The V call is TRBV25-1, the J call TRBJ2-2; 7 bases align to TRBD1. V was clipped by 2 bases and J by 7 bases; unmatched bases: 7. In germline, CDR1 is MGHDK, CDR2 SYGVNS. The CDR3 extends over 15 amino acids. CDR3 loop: CASSENRGEHGELFF. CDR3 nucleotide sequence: TGTGCCAGCAGTGAAAACAGGGGAGAACACGGGGAGCTGTTTTTT.

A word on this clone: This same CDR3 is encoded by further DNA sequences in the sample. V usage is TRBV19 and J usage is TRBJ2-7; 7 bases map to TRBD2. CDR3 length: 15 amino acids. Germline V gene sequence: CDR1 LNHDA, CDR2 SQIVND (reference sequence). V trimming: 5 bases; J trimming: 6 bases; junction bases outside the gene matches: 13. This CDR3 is CASSPSLAGVSEQYF. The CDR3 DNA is TGTGCCAGTAGTCCCTCACTGGCGGGAGTGAGCGAGCAGTACTTC.

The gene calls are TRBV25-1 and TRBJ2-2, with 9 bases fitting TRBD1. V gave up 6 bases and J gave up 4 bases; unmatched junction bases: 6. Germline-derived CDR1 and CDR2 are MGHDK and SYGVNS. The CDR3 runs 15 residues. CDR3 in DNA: TGTGCCAGCAGGGACAGGGGAGGCGGCACCGGGGAGCTGTTTTTT. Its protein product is CASRDRGGGTGELFF.

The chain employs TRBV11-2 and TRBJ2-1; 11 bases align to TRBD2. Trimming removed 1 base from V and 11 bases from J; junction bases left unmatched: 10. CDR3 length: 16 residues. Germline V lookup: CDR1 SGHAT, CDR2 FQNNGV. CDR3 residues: CASSLVGTSGGDQQFF. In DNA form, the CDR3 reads TGTGCCAGCAGCTTAGTGGGGACTAGCGGCGGAGACCAGCAGTTCTTC.

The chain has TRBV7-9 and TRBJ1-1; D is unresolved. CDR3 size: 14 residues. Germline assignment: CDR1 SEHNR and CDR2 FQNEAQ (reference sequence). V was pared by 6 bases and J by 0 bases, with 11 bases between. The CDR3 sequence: CASSWASMNTEAFF. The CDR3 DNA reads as TGTGCCAGCAGTTGGGCCTCGATGAACACTGAAGCTTTCTTT.

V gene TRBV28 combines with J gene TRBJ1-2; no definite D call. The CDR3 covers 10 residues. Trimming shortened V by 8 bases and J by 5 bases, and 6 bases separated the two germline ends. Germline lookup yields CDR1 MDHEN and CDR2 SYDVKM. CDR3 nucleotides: TGTGCCAGCTTTCGGTATGGCTACACCTTC. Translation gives CASFRYGYTF.

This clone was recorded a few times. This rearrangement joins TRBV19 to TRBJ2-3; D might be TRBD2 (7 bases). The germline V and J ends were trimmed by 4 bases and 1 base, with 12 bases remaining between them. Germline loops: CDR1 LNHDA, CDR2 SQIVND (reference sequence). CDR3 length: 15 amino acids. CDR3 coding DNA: TGTGCCAGTAGTAGATCCGGGGGGCGCACAGATACGCAGTATTTT. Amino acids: CASSRSGGRTDTQYF.

The CDR3 bases are TGCAGCGTTGCTACGACAGATAGCAATCAGCCCCAGCATTTT. Amino acid sequence: CSVATTDSNQPQHF. The chain has TRBV29-1 and TRBJ1-5; a weak D match, TRBD1 (5 bases). Germline assignment: CDR1 SQVTM and CDR2 ANQGSEA. Trimming pared 4 bases from V and 0 bases from J, leaving 10 bases between. The CDR3 is made up of 14 amino acids.

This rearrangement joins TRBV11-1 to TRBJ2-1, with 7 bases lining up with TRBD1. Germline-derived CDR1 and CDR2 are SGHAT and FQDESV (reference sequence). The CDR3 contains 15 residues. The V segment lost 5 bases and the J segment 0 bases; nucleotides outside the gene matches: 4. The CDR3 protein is CASSQGGSSYNEQFF. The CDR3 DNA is TGTGCCAGCAGCCAAGGGGGCAGCTCCTACAATGAGCAGTTCTTC. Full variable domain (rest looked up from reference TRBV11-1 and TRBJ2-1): EAEVAQSPRYKITEKSQAVAFWCDPISGHATLYWYRQILGQGPELLVQFQDESVVDDSQLPKDRFSAERLKGVDSTLKIQPAELGDSAMYLCASSQGGSSYNEQFFGPGTRLTVL.